The T cell receptor (beta chain) described here comes from a study of vaccination effects on CD4 cells after COVID-19. Study as a whole: For each well, some 2 million PBMC were cultured with about 9.4 IU/ml IL-2 and roughly 9.2 ug/ml peptides. Study-wide points: Long after vaccination, the clones induced by infection and by vaccine shrank markedly in size.

Losses at the gene ends were 4 bases for V and 7 bases for J; bases not matched to a gene: 9. The germline V gene encodes CDR1 MNHEY and CDR2 SVGAGI. The CDR3 sequence is 15 residues long. Using immunoSEQ multiplex PCR, the repertoire was profiled, and TCRdb retains in-frame clones only, with some absent. The sample shows more than 50,000 clones, about three quarters of them seen only once. It was after roughly 11 days of culture that CD4+ T cells were isolated. Of note for this clone: What it recognizes is unknown.

The sequence was obtained from a human donor who received a COVID-19 vaccine. The sample consisted of CD4+ T cells from PBMCs cultured without peptide, taken before COVID-19 vaccination. The V gene is TRBV6-5, the J gene TRBJ1-4; TRBD1 matches 7 bases. In DNA form, the CDR3 reads TGTGCCAGCAGTTCATTCAGACAGGGCGGTGAAAAACTGTTTTTT. This gives the protein CASSSFRQGGEKLFF.